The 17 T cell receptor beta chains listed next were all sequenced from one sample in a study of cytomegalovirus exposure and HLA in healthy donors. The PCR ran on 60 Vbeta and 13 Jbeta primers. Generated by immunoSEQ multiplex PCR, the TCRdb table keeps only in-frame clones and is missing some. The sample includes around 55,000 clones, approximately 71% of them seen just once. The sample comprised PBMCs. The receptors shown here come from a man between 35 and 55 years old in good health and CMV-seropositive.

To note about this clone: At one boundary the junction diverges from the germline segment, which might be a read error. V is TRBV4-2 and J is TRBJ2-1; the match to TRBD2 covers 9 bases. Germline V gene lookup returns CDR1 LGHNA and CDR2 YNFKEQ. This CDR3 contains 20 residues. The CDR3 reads CASSQDSPEPGTSTYDEQFF. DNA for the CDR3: TGTGCCAGCAGCCAGGACTCACCCGAACCCGGGACTAGCACCTACGATGAGCAGTTCTTC.

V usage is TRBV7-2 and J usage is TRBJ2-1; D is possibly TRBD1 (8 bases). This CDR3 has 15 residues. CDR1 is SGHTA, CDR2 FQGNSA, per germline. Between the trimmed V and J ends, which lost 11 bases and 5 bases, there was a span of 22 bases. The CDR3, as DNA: TGTGCCTTACCGGGGAGGGACAGGCTCAACAATGAGCAGTTCTTC. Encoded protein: CALPGRDRLNNEQFF.

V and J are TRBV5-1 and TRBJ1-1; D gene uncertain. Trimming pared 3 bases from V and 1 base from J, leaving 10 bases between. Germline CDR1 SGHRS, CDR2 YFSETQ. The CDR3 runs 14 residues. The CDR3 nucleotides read TGCGCCAGCAGCTCGATACGGGGGAACACTGAAGCTTTCTTT. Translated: CASSSIRGNTEAFF.

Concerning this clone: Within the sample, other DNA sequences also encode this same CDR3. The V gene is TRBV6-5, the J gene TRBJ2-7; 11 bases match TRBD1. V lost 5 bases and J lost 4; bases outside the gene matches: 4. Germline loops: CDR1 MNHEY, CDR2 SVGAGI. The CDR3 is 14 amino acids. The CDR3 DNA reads TGTGCCAGCAGTGTCGGACAGGGGGCTTACGAGCAGTACTTC. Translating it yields CASSVGQGAYEQYF.

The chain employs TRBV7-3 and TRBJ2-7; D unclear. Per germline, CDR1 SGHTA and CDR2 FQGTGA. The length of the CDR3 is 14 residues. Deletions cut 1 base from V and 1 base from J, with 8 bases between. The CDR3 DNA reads TGTGCCAGCAGCTTAAATGAGAATTCCTACGAGCAGTACTTC. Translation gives CASSLNENSYEQYF.

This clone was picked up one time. CDR3 protein: CASSERGTASYEQYF. The CDR3 region has the DNA TGTGCCAGCAGCGAGAGAGGGACAGCCTCCTACGAGCAGTACTTC. This sequence joins TRBV27 and TRBJ2-7; 7 bases are shared with TRBD1. CDR3 length equals 15 residues. The V segment lost 6 bases and the J segment 0 bases; nucleotides outside the gene matches: 8. CDR1 and CDR2 from the germline V gene are MNHEY and SMNVEV (reference sequence).

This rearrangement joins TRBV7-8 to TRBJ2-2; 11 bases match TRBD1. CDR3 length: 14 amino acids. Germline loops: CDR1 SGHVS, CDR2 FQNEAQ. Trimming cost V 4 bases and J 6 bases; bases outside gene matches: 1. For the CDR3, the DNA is TGTGCCAGCAGCTGGGGACAGGGGGCCGGGGAGCTGTTTTTT. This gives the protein CASSWGQGAGELFF.

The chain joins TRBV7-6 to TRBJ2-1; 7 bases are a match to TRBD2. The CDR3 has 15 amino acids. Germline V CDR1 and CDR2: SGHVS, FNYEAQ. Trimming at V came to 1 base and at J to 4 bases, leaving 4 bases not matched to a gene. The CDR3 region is CASSLENGGYNEQFF. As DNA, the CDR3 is TGTGCCAGCAGCTTAGAAAACGGGGGGTACAATGAGCAGTTCTTC.

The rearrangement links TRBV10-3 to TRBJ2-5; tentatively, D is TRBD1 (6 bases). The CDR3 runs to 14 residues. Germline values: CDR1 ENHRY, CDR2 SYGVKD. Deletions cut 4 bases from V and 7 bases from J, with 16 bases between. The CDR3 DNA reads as TGTGCCATCAGTGCTGGGGGCCCCGATAGGACCCAGTACTTC. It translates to CAISAGGPDRTQYF.

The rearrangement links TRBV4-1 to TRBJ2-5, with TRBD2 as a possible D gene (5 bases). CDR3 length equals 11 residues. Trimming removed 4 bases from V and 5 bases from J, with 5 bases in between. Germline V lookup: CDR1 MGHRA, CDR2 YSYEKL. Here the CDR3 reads CASSRGETQYF. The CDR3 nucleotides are TGCGCCAGCAGCCGAGGGGAGACCCAGTACTTC.

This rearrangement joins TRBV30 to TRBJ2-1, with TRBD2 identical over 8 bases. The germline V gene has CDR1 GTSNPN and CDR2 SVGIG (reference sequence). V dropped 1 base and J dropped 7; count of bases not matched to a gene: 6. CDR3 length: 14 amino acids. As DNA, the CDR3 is TGTGCCTGGAGTGGGAGCGGGGGACGAAATGAGCAGTTCTTC. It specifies CAWSGSGGRNEQFF.

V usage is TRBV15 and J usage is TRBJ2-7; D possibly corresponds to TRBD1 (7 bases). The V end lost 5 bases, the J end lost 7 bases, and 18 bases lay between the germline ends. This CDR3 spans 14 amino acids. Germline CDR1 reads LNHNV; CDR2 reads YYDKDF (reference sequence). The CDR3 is CATSRGGQAGEQYF. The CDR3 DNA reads TGTGCCACCAGCCGGGGAGGACAGGCGGGGGAGCAGTACTTC.

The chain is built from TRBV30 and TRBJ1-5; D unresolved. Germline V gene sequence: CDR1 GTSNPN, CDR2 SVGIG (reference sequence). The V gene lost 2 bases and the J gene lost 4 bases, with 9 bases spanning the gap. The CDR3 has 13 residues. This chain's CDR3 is CAWSIGKNQPQHF. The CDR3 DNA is TGTGCCTGGAGTATCGGGAAAAATCAGCCCCAGCATTTT.

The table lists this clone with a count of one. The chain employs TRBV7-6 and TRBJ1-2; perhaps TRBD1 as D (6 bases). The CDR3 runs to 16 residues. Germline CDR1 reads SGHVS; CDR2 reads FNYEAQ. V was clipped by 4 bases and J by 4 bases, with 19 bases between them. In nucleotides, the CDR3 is TGTGCCAGCAGCTCCCTCTCGACAGGCTCAAGCTATGGCTACACCTTC. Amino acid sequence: CASSSLSTGSSYGYTF.

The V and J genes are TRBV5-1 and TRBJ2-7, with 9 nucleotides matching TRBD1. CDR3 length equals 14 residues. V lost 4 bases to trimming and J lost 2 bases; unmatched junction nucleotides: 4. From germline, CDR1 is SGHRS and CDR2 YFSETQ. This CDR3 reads CASSPGDRAYEQYF. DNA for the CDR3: TGCGCCAGCAGCCCTGGGGACAGGGCCTACGAGCAGTACTTC.

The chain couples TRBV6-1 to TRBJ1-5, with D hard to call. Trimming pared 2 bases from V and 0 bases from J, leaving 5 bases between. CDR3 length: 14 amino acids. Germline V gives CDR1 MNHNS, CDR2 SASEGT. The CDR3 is CASSEWSSNQPQHF. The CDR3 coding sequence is TGTGCCAGCAGTGAATGGAGTAGCAATCAGCCCCAGCATTTT.

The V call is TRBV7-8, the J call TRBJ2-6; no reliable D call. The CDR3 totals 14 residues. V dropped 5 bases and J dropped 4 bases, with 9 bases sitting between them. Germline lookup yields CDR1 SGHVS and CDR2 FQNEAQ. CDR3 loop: CASSLSRGANVLTF. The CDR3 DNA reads TGTGCCAGCAGCCTCTCGCGCGGGGCCAACGTCCTGACTTTC.